Listed below are T cell receptor beta chains from one sample, sequenced in a study of blood T cells in healthy people across ages. Via MiXCR, TCRdb re-called the 5' RACE reads, giving one row per CDR3 protein. The data contain about a million distinct CDR3 sequences, roughly two fifths of them singletons. Sequenced: blood. These receptors all stem from a man aged 18 to 30 in good health. CDR3s leave out the opening cysteine and the closing phenylalanine or tryptophan. Only some rows state a clone size, as once, few, many or a class for expanded clones.

>TRBJ2-1|TRBV14|few
ASSPNRDPNNEQF
>TRBJ1-5|TRBV10-3|NA
AISESISSNQPQH
>TRBJ2-7|TRBV20-1|NA
SASGREYEQY
>TRBJ2-7|TRBV7-2|NA
ASSFDSGGITYEQY
>TRBJ2-3|TRBV18|once
AASPPTGEDTQY
>TRBJ1-1|TRBV4-1|NA
ASSQGQGGSEAF
>TRBJ2-4|TRBV6-2/TRBV6-3|NA
ASSNQVAKNIQY
>TRBJ1-2|TRBV2|NA
ASSLPRDRERDYGYT
>TRBJ2-2|TRBV7-8|few
ASSWPGQKNTGELF
>NA|TRBV3-1|once
ASTGLSGKGAEQY
>TRBJ2-3|TRBV5-1|NA
ASSESGRVADTQY
>TRBJ2-3|TRBV11-1|NA
ASSPWTGRTGDTQY
>TRBJ2-1|TRBV20-1|NA
SAMWRGHYNEQF
>TRBJ1-5|TRBV6-1|few
ASSVDSIQPQH
>TRBJ2-5|TRBV6-2/TRBV6-3|few
ASSLLSAKYQETQY
>TRBJ2-5|TRBV5-1|NA
ASSLRGSSPHNEQY
>TRBJ2-2|TRBV12-3/TRBV12-4|NA
ASSLESHLRELF
>TRBJ1-2|TRBV10-3|few
AIPEGTGGDGYT
>TRBJ2-1|TRBV6-6|once
ASSYARGGREQF
>TRBJ1-5|TRBV20-1|NA
SVRDRDNQPQH
>TRBJ2-1|TRBV6-6|NA
ASSPGQGASHNEQF
>TRBJ1-1|TRBV9|few
ASSPHRGATEAF
>TRBJ1-1|TRBV4-3|NA
ASSQDWTGPNTEAF
>TRBJ2-1|TRBV6-1|NA
ASRGQGARNKQF
>TRBJ2-5|TRBV5-1|NA
ASSWGTGYSNEQY
>TRBJ2-7|TRBV7-8|few
ASSLELAQSYEQY
>TRBJ1-1|TRBV6-6|NA
ASRPGQGTEAF
>TRBJ1-5|TRBV4-2|NA
ASSPRADQPQH
>TRBJ1-2|TRBV20-1|many
SAQTGGYGYT
>TRBJ2-1|TRBV14|few
ASSQQGASYNEQF
>TRBJ1-6|TRBV14|NA
ASSQGEGFYNSPLH
>TRBJ2-4|TRBV6-2/TRBV6-3|NA
ASAGTGRWKNIQY
>TRBJ1-1|TRBV9|few
ASSVANGDLTEAF
>TRBJ2-6|TRBV4-1|NA
ASSPQDLSANVLT
>TRBJ2-7|TRBV21-1|NA
ASSVYRPYEQY
>TRBJ1-4|TRBV2|few
ASTVRPGAADVNEKLF
>TRBJ2-7|TRBV3-1|NA
ASSQGTRALPYEQY
>TRBJ2-7|TRBV5-1|NA
ASSVDGRSYEQY
>TRBJ2-4|TRBV7-2|few
ASSPQGDIQY
>NA|TRBV4-3|NA
ASSRSMGLQGTQY
>TRBJ1-5|TRBV4-1|NA
ASSQDDRGGQPQH
>TRBJ2-3|TRBV4-3|few
DKKGNTDTQY